The present TCR beta chain was sequenced within a study of a mutant IDH1 vaccine in newly diagnosed glioma. Points from the study as a whole: Changes in top peripheral clonotypes did not appear linked to pseudoprogression.

The CDR3 contains 14 residues. Trimming removed 1 base from V and 5 bases from J, with 12 bases in between. The germline V gene encodes CDR1 LGHNA and CDR2 YNFKEQ. The assay was immunoSEQ multiplex PCR, and TCRdb's table has in-frame clones only and misses some. Of over 30,000 clones listed, around 60% were seen once; the top ten hold more than 9.5%. Time point: week 5, during vaccination. Doses comprised 300 ug of mutant IDH1 20-mer peptide each, plus topical imiquimod. This clone was observed a handful of times. The antigen remains unidentified. The genes are TRBV4-2 and TRBJ2-7; D is possibly TRBD1 (6 bases). Sequences were derived from PBMCs, sampled from a glioma patient whose treatment included an IDH1 peptide vaccine. This clonotype originated in a woman between 18 and 30 years old with glioma. The CDR3 bases are TGTGCCAGCAGCCAAGTCCCAGGGGACCACGAGCAGTACTTC. It encodes CASSQVPGDHEQYF.